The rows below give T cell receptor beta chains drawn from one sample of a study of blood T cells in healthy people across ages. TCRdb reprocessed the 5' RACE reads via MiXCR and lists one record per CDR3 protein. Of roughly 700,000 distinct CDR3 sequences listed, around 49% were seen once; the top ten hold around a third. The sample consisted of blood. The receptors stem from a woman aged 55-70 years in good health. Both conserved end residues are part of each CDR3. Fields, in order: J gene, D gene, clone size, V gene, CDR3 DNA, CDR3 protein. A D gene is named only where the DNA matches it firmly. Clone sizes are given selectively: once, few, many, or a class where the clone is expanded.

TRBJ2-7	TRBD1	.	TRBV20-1	TGCAGTGCTAGAGATTCCAACAGGGGGCACGAGCAGTACTTC	CSARDSNRGHEQYF
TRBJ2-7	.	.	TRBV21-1	TGTGCCAGCAGCAAAGCCAGCAAGGGCTGCGAGCAGTACTTC	CASSKASKGCEQYF
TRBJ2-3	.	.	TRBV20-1	TGCAGTGCTGCGATTAGAGTGACCCGCACAGATACGCAGTATTTT	CSAAIRVTRTDTQYF
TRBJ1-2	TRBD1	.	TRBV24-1	TGTGCCACCAGTGATGGTCCCCGGGACAGGGGTTACGATGGCTACACCTTC	CATSDGPRDRGYDGYTF
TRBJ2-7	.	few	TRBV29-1	TGCAGCGTAAGCGAAACAGGGAGGTACCGATCCTACGAGCAGTACTTC	CSVSETGRYRSYEQYF
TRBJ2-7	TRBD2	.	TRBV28	TGTGCCAGCGCTCAACTAGCGGGAAGTTACGAGCAGTACTTC	CASAQLAGSYEQYF
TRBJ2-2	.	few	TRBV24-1	TGTGCCACCAGTGACCCTCGGGACGCGACGCGGGAGCTGTTTTTT	CATSDPRDATRELFF
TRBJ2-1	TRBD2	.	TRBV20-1	TGCAGTGCTCCACCCCCCCTTGGGGCCGAGTGGTTCGGGGGGAATGAGCAGTTCTTC	CSAPPPLGAEWFGGNEQFF
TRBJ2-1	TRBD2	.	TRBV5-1	TGCGCCAGCAGTATCCCGGGACTAGCGGGAGGGTCTGAGCAGTTCTTC	CASSIPGLAGGSEQFF
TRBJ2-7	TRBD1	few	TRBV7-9	TGTGCCAGCAGCTTAGTAAGGGGGCTTGGCTACGAGCAGTACTTC	CASSLVRGLGYEQYF
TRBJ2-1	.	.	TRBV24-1	TGTGCCACCAGTGATTTCGCCAGGGGGGCTTCCTACAATGAGCAGTTCTTC	CATSDFARGASYNEQFF
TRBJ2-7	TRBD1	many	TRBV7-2	TGTGCCAGCAGCTTAGCCTGGACAGGGGCTGGACGGGAGCAGTACTTC	CASSLAWTGAGREQYF
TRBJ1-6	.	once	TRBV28	TGTGCCAGCAGCTACCGGGTCTATAATTCACCCATCCACTTT	CASSYRVYNSPIHF
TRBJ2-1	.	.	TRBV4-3	TGCGCCAGCAGCCAACTTACACAGGGCGGTGAGCAGTTCTTC	CASSQLTQGGEQFF
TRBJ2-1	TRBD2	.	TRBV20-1	TGCAGTGCTAGAGGGGGGACTAGCGCTGACCTCTACAATGAGCAGTTCTTC	CSARGGTSADLYNEQFF
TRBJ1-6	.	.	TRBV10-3	TGTGCCATCAGTGAGTCGGGGTCGATGGGGCCACCCCTCCACTTT	CAISESGSMGPPLHF
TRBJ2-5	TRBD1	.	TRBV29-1	TGCAGCGTTGTCCGGGACAGGGAGACCCAGTACTTC	CSVVRDRETQYF
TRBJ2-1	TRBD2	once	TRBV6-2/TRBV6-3	TGTGCCAGCAGTTACATCGCGGGAGAGTCCTACAATGAGCAGTTCTTC	CASSYIAGESYNEQFF
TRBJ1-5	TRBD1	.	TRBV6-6	TGTGCCAGCAGCTATGCCGGGACAGCTAGCAATCAGCCCCAGCATTTT	CASSYAGTASNQPQHF
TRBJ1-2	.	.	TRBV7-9	TGTGCCAGCAGCTTTTCTGGAAAGGATGGCTACACCTTC	CASSFSGKDGYTF
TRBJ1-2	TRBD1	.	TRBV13	TGTGCCAGCAGAACGACAGGGTCCGGCTACACCTTC	CASRTTGSGYTF
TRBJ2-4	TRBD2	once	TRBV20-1	TGCAGTGCTTATCCTGGGACTAGCGAGCGGAGCATTCAGTACTTC	CSAYPGTSERSIQYF
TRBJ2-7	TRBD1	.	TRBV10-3	TGTGCCATCAGCCCCGGGACAGGGGGTTACGAGCAGTACTTC	CAISPGTGGYEQYF
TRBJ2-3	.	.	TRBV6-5	TGTGCCAGCAGTGACTCGCCTAGCATGGATACGCAGTATTTT	CASSDSPSMDTQYF
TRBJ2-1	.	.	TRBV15	TGTGCCACCAGCAGAGATTTTGGTGAGCAGTTCTTC	CATSRDFGEQFF
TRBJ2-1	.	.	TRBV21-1	TGTGCCAGCCCTAAGGGGCGGGAGGCCTACAATGAGCAGTTCTTC	CASPKGREAYNEQFF
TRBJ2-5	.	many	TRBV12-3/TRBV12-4	TGTGCCAGCAGCCACGACAGGGGAGGGCAAGAGACCCAGTACTTC	CASSHDRGGQETQYF
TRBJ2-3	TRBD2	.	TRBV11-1	TGTGCCAGCAGCTTAGGAACTAGCGGGAGGGCCTGGGCCCCAGATACGCAGTATTTT	CASSLGTSGRAWAPDTQYF
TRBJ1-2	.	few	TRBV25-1	TGTGCCAGCAATCAGCAGGCGGGGGGCTACACCTTC	CASNQQAGGYTF
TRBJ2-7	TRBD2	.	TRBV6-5	TGTGCCAGCAGCTTAGCGGGAGCGTCCTACAAGCAGTACTTC	CASSLAGASYKQYF
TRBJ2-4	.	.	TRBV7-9	TGTGCCAGCAGCGGAGGGACTGTGCAGTACTTC	CASSGGTVQYF
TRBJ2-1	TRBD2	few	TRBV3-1	TGTGCCAGCAGGGATAGCGGGGGATATAATGAGCAGTTCTTC	CASRDSGGYNEQFF
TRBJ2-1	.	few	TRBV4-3	TGCGCCAGCAGCCCAGGGTCCGGTGTGGGTGAGCAGTTCTTC	CASSPGSGVGEQFF
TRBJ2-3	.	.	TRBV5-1	TGCGCCAGCTGCATTACCGGGACCGCGCCAGATACGCAGTATTTT	CASCITGTAPDTQYF
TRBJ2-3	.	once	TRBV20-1	TGCAGTGTAAGGGGAGGTAGCGCAGATACGCAGTATTTT	CSVRGGSADTQYF
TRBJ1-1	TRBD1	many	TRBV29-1	TGCAGCGTTAACAGGGGTGTGAACACTGAAGCTTTCTTT	CSVNRGVNTEAFF
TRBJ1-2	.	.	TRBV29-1	TGCAGCCACGAAGGGGGGGGTAACTATGGCTACACCTTC	CSHEGGGNYGYTF
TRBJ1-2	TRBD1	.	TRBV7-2	TGTGCCAGCAGCTCTGGACAGGGGGCTCAGGTCTATGGCTACACCTTC	CASSSGQGAQVYGYTF
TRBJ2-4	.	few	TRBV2	TGTGCCAGCAGGGAGGACAAAAACATTCAGTACTTC	CASREDKNIQYF
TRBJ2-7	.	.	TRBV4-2	TGTGCCAGCAGCCGGGAGCTTGGAGATCGTTACGAGCAGTACTTC	CASSRELGDRYEQYF
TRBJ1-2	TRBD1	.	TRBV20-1	TGCAGTGCTAGCCGGCAGGGGGGTGGTTACACCTTC	CSASRQGGGYTF
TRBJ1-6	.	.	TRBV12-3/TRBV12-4	TGTGCCAGCAGTGTAATGGGGGTTAAGCCCCTCCACTTT	CASSVMGVKPLHF
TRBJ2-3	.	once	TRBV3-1	TGTGCCAGCGGACCCAGAACGGAAGGCCCAGATACGCAGTATTTT	CASGPRTEGPDTQYF
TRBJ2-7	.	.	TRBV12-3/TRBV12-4	TGTGCCAGCAGTCCCCTCCTAGCGAACAATGAGCAGTACTTC	CASSPLLANNEQYF
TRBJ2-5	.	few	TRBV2	TGTGCCAGCAGTGAAGGGAAAGAGTACCAAGAGACCCAGTACTTC	CASSEGKEYQETQYF
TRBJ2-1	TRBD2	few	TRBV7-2	TGTGCCAGCAGCTTAGCCCGGCCTAGCGGGAGGGCCGGGGATGAGCAGTTCTTC	CASSLARPSGRAGDEQFF
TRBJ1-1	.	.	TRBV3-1	TGTGCCAGCAGCCTTCCCCGGATAGCGGGGACTGAAGCTTTCTTT	CASSLPRIAGTEAFF
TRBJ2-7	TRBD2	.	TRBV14	TGTGCCAGCAGCGCCACTAGCGGAGTCTACGAGCAGTACTTC	CASSATSGVYEQYF
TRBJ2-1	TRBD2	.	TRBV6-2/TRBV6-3	TGTGCCACGCGACTAGCGGGAGGGAGGAATGAGCAGTTCTTC	CATRLAGGRNEQFF
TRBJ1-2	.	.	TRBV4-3	TGCGCCAGCAGCCAAGATCTAGCCAGCTATGGCTACACCTTC	CASSQDLASYGYTF
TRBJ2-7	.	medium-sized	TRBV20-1	TGCAGTGCTAGGGAAAACTCCTACGAGCAGTACTTC	CSARENSYEQYF
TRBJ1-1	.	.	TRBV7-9	TGTGCCAGCAGCCCGCATTCCCTGGGACAGAACACTGAAGCTTTCTTT	CASSPHSLGQNTEAFF
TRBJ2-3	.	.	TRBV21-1	TGTGCCAGCAGCGGGATTAGGACAGCTCCAGATACGCAGTATTTT	CASSGIRTAPDTQYF